Below are 4 T cell receptor beta chains sequenced from a single sample in a study of T-cell memory formation after mild COVID-19. TCRdb re-analysed the 5' RACE reads in MiXCR, keeping a single row per CDR3 protein. The sample holds approximately 350,000 distinct CDR3 sequences, under 15% seen once. What was sequenced was PBMCs or a T cell subset sorted from them (not recorded which). Every receptor here comes from a young man who had mild COVID-19 (a few samples of this study predate the infection). Cell type and time point are not known.

This clonotype came up a few times. V gene TRBV29-1 combines with J gene TRBJ1-5; 12 nucleotides align to TRBD1. Germline V lookup: CDR1 SQVTM, CDR2 ANQGSEA. Trimming at V came to 6 bases and at J to 4 bases, leaving 4 bases not matched to a gene. This CDR3 comprises 14 residues. CDR3 sequence: CSVGDRGLNQPQHF. The CDR3 DNA reads as TGCAGCGTGGGGGACAGGGGGCTAAATCAGCCCCAGCATTTT. Looking up the rest from reference TRBV29-1 and TRBJ1-5 gives the full variable domain: SAVISQKPSRDICQRGTSLTIQCQVDSQVTMMFWYRQQPGQSLTLIATANQGSEATYESGFVIDKFPISRPNLTFSTLTVSNMSPEDSSIYLCSVGDRGLNQPQHFGDGTRLSIL.

In its sample, this clonotype was seen a few times. V is TRBV12-3 or TRBV12-4 and J is TRBJ2-3, with a weak D call TRBD2 (5 bases). The CDR3 loop spans 15 amino acids. Trimming shortened V by 7 bases and J by 6 bases, and 20 bases separated the two germline ends. The CDR3 reads CASTLGGPRRDTQYF. CDR3 nucleotide sequence: TGTGCCAGCACCCTAGGCGGGCCTCGAAGGGATACGCAGTATTTT.

The chain is built from TRBV5-1 and TRBJ2-5; D possibly matches TRBD1 or TRBD2 (6 bases each). V was shortened by 1 base and J by 2 bases, with 15 bases between the two germline ends. The CDR3 is 16 residues long. Germline V CDR1 and CDR2: SGHRS, YFSETQ. The CDR3 reads CASSLSFRGGQETQYF. CDR3 sequence (DNA): TGCGCCAGCAGCTTGTCTTTCAGAGGGGGGCAAGAGACCCAGTACTTC.

This clonotype was detected a few times. The chain has TRBV7-2 and TRBJ2-7, with D possibly being TRBD2 (6 bases). Between the trimmed V and J ends, which lost 5 bases and 3 bases, there was a span of 11 bases. The CDR3 is 13 amino acids. The germline V gene has CDR1 SGHTA and CDR2 FQGNSA. CDR3 in amino acids: CASSQLAGYEQYV. The CDR3 DNA reads as TGTGCCAGCAGCCAACTAGCAGGCTACGAGCAGTACGTC.